This TCR beta chain was identified during a study of monozygotic twins with inflammatory bowel disease. Study-wide points: No separation of different T cell subtypes was possible.

TCRdb processed the 5' RACE reads again and assigns one entry to each CDR3 protein, with no DNA. This repertoire includes 200,000 to 250,000 distinct CDR3 sequences. This CDR3 spans 11 amino acids. Germline values: CDR1 DFQATT, CDR2 SNEGSKA (reference sequence). Donors each gave approximately 2.5 ml of blood. About this clonotype itself: The target antigen is unknown.

V is TRBV20-1 and J is TRBJ2-7. The sequence was collected from a human donor with ulcerative colitis or Crohn's disease, or a healthy co-twin of an affected twin (not recorded which). Sequencing input: blood. The CDR3 sequence: CSARDTYEQYF.